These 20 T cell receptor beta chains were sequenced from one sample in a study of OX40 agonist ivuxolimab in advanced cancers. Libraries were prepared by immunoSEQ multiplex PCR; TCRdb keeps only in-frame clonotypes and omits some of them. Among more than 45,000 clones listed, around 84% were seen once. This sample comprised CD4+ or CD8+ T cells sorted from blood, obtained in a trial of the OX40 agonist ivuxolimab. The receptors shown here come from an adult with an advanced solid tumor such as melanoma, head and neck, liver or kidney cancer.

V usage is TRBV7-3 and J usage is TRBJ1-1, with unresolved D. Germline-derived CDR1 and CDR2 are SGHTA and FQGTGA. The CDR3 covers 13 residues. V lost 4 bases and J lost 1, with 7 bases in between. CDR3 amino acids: CASSSHPNTEAFF. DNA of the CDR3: TGTGCCAGCAGCTCACACCCGAACACTGAAGCTTTCTTT.

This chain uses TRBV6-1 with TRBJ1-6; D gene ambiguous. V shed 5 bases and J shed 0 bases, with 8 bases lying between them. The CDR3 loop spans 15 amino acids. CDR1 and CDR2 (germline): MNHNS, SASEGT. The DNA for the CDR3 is TGTGCCAGCAGTTCGGCAAGCTCCTATAATTCACCCCTCCACTTT. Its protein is CASSSASSYNSPLHF.

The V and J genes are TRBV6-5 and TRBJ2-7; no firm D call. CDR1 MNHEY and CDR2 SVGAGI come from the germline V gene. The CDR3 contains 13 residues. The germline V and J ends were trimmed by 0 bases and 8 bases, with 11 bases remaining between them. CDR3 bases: TGTGCCAGCAGTTACTCGGAGCACGGAAAGCAGTACTTC. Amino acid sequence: CASSYSEHGKQYF.

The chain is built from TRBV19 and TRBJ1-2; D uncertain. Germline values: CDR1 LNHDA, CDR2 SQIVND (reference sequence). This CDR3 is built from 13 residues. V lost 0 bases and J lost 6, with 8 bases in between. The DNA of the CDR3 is TGTGCCAGTAGTATAGATCGGGGTGATGGCTACACCTTC. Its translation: CASSIDRGDGYTF.

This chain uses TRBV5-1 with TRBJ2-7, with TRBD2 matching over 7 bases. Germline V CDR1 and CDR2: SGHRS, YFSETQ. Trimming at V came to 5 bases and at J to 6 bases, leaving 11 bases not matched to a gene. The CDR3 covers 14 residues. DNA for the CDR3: TGCGCCAGCAGAGATTCGCGGGAGTTGCGCGAGCAGTACTTC. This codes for CASRDSRELREQYF. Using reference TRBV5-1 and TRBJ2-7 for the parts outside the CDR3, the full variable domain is KAGVTQTPRYLIKTRGQQVTLSCSPISGHRSVSWYQQTPGQGLQFLFEYFSETQRNKGNFPGRFSGRQFSNSRSEMNVSTLELGDSALYLCASRDSRELREQYFGPGTRLTVT.

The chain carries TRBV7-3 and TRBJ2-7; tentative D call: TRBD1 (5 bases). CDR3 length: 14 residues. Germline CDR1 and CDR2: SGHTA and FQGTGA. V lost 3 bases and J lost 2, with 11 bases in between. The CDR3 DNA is TGTGCCAGCAGCTTGACCCCAGGGCCCTACGAGCAGTACTTC. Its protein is CASSLTPGPYEQYF.

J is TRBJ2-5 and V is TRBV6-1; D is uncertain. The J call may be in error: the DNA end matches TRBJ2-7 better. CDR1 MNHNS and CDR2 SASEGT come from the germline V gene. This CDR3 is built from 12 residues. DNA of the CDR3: TGTGCCAGCAGTTCGGAGCTCTACGAGCAGTACTTC. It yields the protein CASSSELYEQYF.

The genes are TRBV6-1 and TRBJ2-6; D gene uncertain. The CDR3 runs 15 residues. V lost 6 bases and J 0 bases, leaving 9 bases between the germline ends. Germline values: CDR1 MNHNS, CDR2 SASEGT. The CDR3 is CASRQVGSGANVLTF. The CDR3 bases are TGTGCCAGCAGGCAGGTGGGCTCTGGGGCCAACGTCCTGACTTTC.

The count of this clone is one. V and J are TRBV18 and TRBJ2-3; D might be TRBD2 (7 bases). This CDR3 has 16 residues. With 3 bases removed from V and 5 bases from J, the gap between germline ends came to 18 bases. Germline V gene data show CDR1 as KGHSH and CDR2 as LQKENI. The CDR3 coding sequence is TGTGCCAGCTCACCGATCGAGGGAGGGGGGGAAGATACGCAGTATTTT. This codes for CASSPIEGGGEDTQYF. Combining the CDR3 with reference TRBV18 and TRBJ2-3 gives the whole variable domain NAGVMQNPRHLVRRRGQEARLRCSPMKGHSHVYWYRQLPEEGLKFMVYLQKENIIDESGMPKERFSAEFPKEGPSILRIQQVVRGDSAAYFCASSPIEGGGEDTQYFGPGTRLTVL.

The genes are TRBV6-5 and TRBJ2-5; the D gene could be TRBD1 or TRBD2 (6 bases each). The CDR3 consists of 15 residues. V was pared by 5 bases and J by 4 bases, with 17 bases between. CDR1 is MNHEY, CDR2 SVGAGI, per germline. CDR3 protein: CASSPPTGARETQYF. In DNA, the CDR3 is TGTGCCAGCAGTCCTCCAACGGGGGCGAGAGAGACCCAGTACTTC.

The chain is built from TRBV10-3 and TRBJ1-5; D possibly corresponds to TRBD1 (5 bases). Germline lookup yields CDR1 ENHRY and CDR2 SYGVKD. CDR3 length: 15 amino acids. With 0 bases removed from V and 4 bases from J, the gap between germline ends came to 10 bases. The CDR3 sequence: CAISESGPGNQPQHF. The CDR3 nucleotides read TGTGCCATCAGTGAGTCAGGTCCAGGGAATCAGCCCCAGCATTTT.

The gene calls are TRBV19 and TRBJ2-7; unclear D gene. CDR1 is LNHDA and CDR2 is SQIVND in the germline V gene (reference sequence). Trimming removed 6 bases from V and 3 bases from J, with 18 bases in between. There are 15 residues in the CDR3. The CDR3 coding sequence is TGTGCCAGTAGACTTAAACCGGGCATGGGCTACGAGCAGTACTTC. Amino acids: CASRLKPGMGYEQYF.

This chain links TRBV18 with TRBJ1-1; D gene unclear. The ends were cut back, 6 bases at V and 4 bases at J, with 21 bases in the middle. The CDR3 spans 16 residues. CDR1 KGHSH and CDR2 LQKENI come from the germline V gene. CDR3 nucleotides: TGTGCCAGCTCCCCCCCCGGGCGGGGTTGGAGCACTGAAGCTTTCTTT. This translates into CASSPPGRGWSTEAFF.

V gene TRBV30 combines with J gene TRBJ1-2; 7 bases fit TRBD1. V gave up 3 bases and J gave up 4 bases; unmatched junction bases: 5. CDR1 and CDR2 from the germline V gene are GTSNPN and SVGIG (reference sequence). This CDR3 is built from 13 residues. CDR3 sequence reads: CAWRLAGGYGYTF. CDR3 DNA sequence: TGTGCCTGGAGGCTGGCAGGGGGCTATGGCTACACCTTC.

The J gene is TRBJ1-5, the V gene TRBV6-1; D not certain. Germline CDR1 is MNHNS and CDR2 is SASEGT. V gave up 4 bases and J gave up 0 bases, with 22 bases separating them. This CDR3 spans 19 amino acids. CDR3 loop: CASSAQEGTVFYSNQPQHF. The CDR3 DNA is TGTGCCAGCAGTGCTCAAGAGGGCACGGTATTTTATAGCAATCAGCCCCAGCATTTT.

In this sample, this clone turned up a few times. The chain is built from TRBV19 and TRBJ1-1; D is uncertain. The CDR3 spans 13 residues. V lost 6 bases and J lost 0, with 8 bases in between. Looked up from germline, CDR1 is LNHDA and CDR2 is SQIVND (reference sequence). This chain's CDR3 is CASRQNMNTEAFF. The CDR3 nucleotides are TGTGCCAGTAGGCAGAACATGAACACTGAAGCTTTCTTT.

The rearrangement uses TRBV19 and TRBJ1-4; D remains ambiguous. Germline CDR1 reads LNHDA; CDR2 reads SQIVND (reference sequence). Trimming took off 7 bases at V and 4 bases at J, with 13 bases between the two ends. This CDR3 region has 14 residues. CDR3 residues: CASTNDVFNEKLFF. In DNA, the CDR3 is TGTGCCAGTACCAACGACGTCTTTAATGAAAAACTGTTTTTT. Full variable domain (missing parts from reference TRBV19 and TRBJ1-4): DGGITQSPKYLFRKEGQNVTLSCEQNLNHDAMYWYRQDPGQGLRLIYYSQIVNDFQKGDIAEGYSVSREKKESFPLTVTSAQKNPTAFYLCASTNDVFNEKLFFGSGTQLSVL.

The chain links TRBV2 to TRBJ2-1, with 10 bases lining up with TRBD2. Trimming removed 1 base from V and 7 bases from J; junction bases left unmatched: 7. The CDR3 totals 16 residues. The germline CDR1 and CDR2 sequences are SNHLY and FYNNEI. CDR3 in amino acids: CASSEVLAGMANEQFF. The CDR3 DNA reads TGTGCCAGCAGTGAAGTACTAGCGGGAATGGCTAATGAGCAGTTCTTC.

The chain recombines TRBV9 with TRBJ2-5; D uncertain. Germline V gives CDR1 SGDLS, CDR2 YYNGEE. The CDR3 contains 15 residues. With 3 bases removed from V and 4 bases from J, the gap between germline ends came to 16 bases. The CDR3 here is CASSATRTGGETQYF. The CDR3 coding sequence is TGTGCCAGCAGCGCCACCCGGACGGGTGGAGAGACCCAGTACTTC. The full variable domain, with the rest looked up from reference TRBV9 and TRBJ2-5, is DSGVTQTPKHLITATGQRVTLRCSPRSGDLSVYWYQQSLDQGLQFLIQYYNGEERAKGNILERFSAQQFPDLHSELNLSSLELGDSALYFCASSATRTGGETQYFGPGTRLLVL.

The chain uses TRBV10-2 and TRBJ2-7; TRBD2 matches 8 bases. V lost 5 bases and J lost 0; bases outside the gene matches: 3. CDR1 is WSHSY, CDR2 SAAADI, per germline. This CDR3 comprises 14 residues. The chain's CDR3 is CASSPGGSSYEQYF. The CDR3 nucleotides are TGCGCCAGCAGTCCGGGGGGGAGCTCCTACGAGCAGTACTTC.